The present TCR beta chain was sequenced within a study of cytotoxic CD8 clonotypes in ibrutinib-treated CLL. For the study at large: There were, on average, around 250,000 productive templates and around 94,000 productive rearrangements per sample. General observations from the study: Rising at ibrutinib response, clonality subsequently fell back toward baseline at progression.

Target depth was 1 in 200,000 to 1 in 1 million T cells, about 10x per clonotype. Some clones are missing from TCRdb's copy, which holds only in-frame ones; the method was immunoSEQ multiplex PCR. The sample holds 35,000 to 45,000 clones, approximately 51% seen once. Cryopreserved PBMCs supplied about 2 micrograms of genomic DNA for TCR beta libraries. V was clipped by 5 bases and J by 3 bases; unmatched bases: 8. The CDR3 covers 15 residues. Per the germline V gene, CDR1 is SGHVS and CDR2 is FQNEAQ. Points on this clone: What it binds is unknown.

The sequence was obtained from a human donor with chronic lymphocytic leukemia. The sample in question was PBMCs, obtained before ibrutinib treatment. The chain recombines TRBV7-8 with TRBJ2-7, with 9 bases aligning to TRBD2. The CDR3 nucleotides are TGTGCCAGCAGCCCACTGGCGGGGGGGCACTACGAGCAGTACTTC. It is translated as CASSPLAGGHYEQYF.